Listed here are 23 T cell receptor beta chains from one sample, sequenced in a study of shared clonotypes between healthy human individuals. Generated by immunoSEQ multiplex PCR, the TCRdb table keeps only in-frame clones and is missing some. Of under 750,000 clones listed, roughly 72% were seen once; the top ten hold under 2%. The sequencing input was memory CD4+ T cells sorted from blood. Subset given: CD45RA-negative fraction. The receptors stem from a young woman in good health.

This clone was seen repeatedly, ten times or more. The chain uses TRBV6-6 and TRBJ2-2; D possibly corresponds to TRBD1 (5 bases). Between the trimmed V and J ends, which lost 6 bases and 1 base, there was a span of 9 bases. The germline V gene encodes CDR1 MNHNY and CDR2 SVGAGI (reference sequence). CDR3 length: 14 amino acids. This CDR3 reads CASRKTGNTGELFF. The CDR3 DNA is TGTGCCAGCAGAAAAACAGGGAACACCGGGGAGCTGTTTTTT.

The gene calls are TRBV28 and TRBJ2-5; tentatively, D is TRBD1 or TRBD2 (7 bases each). The CDR3 has 13 amino acids. Germline CDR1 and CDR2: MDHEN and SYDVKM. Trimming left V 6 bases short and J 5 bases short, with 13 bases between. CDR3 protein: CASRIQGGETQYF. The CDR3 DNA reads as TGTGCCAGCAGGATCCAGGGGGGGGAGACCCAGTACTTC.

The V gene is TRBV19, the J gene TRBJ2-1, with 7 bases matching TRBD2. The V gene's germline CDR1 is LNHDA and CDR2 SQIVND (reference sequence). V trimming: 6 bases; J trimming: 6 bases; junction bases outside the gene matches: 8. This CDR3 contains 14 residues. The CDR3 DNA is TGTGCCAGTAGCCCGGGACTAACTTTCAATGAGCAGTTCTTC. This codes for CASSPGLTFNEQFF. Complete variable domain (other parts from reference TRBV19 and TRBJ2-1): DGGITQSPKYLFRKEGQNVTLSCEQNLNHDAMYWYRQDPGQGLRLIYYSQIVNDFQKGDIAEGYSVSREKKESFPLTVTSAQKNPTAFYLCASSPGLTFNEQFFGPGTRLTVL.

The CDR3 sequence: CAWNPPTRPYEQYF. The CDR3 DNA is TGTGCCTGGAACCCCCCGACTAGGCCATACGAGCAGTACTTC. V gene TRBV30 combines with J gene TRBJ2-7; D might be TRBD2 (6 bases). Germline V gene sequence: CDR1 GTSNPN, CDR2 SVGIG (reference sequence). The CDR3 consists of 14 residues. With 4 bases removed from V and 4 bases from J, the gap between germline ends came to 17 bases.

The chain uses TRBV4-1 and TRBJ2-1, with a weak D call TRBD2 (6 bases). The germline V gene has CDR1 MGHRA and CDR2 YSYEKL. CDR3 length equals 15 residues. V was trimmed by 2 bases and J by 4 bases, leaving 12 bases between them. CDR3 sequence: CASSQPAGRYNEQFF. CDR3 DNA: TGCGCCAGCAGCCAACCCGCGGGGCGGTACAATGAGCAGTTCTTC.

The sample holds one count of this clone. CDR3 sequence reads: CASSLDWAPGYTF. The CDR3 DNA reads TGTGCCAGCAGCTTGGACTGGGCTCCCGGCTACACCTTC. This chain uses TRBV5-4 with TRBJ1-2; D call uncertain. This CDR3 is built from 13 residues. The germline V gene encodes CDR1 SGHNT and CDR2 YYREEE (reference sequence). V was trimmed by 0 bases and J by 8 bases, leaving 11 bases between them. The variable domain in full, with the rest retrieved from reference TRBV5-4 and TRBJ1-2, is ETGVTQSPTHLIKTRGQQVTLRCSSQSGHNTVSWYQQALGQGPQFIFQYYREEENGRGNFPPRFSGLQFPNYSSELNVNALELDDSALYLCASSLDWAPGYTFGSGTRLTVV.

This clone has just one count. The CDR3 DNA reads TGTGCCAGCAGGTTGGCAGGAACTCGCACTGAAGCTTTCTTT. Its protein is CASRLAGTRTEAFF. The chain has TRBV7-2 and TRBJ1-1, with D unresolved. V gave up 6 bases and J gave up 4 bases, with 15 bases separating them. The CDR3 is 14 amino acids. Germline loops: CDR1 SGHTA, CDR2 FQGNSA. The full variable domain, rest sourced from reference TRBV7-2 and TRBJ1-1, is GAGVSQSPSNKVTEKGKDVELRCDPISGHTALYWYRQSLGQGLEFLIYFQGNSAPDKSGLPSDRFSAERTGGSVSTLTIQRTQQEDSAVYLCASRLAGTRTEAFFGQGTRLTVV.

Only one count was recorded for this clone. The chain is built from TRBV5-6 and TRBJ2-5; 11 bases agree with TRBD2. The CDR3 totals 15 residues. Trimming took 4 bases from V and 2 from J; bases not matched to a gene: 4. The germline CDR1 and CDR2 sequences are SGHDT and YYEEEE. The CDR3 DNA follows: TGTGCCAGCAGCCCCGGACTAGCGGGTCAAGAGACCCAGTACTTC. Translated: CASSPGLAGQETQYF. Full variable domain (remainder filled in from reference TRBV5-6 and TRBJ2-5): DAGVTQSPTHLIKTRGQQVTLRCSPKSGHDTVSWYQQALGQGPQFIFQYYEEEERQRGNFPDRFSGHQFPNYSSELNVNALLLGDSALYLCASSPGLAGQETQYFGPGTRLLVL.

The chain is built from TRBV5-1 and TRBJ1-5, with a weak D call TRBD1 (6 bases). The length of the CDR3 is 13 residues. Germline loops: CDR1 SGHRS, CDR2 YFSETQ. Trimming stripped 3 bases from V and 4 bases from J, with 8 bases between. CDR3 coding DNA: TGCGCCAGCAGCTCAGGGGTAAATCAGCCCCAGCATTTT. It yields the protein CASSSGVNQPQHF. Complete variable domain (other parts from reference TRBV5-1 and TRBJ1-5): KAGVTQTPRYLIKTRGQQVTLSCSPISGHRSVSWYQQTPGQGLQFLFEYFSETQRNKGNFPGRFSGRQFSNSRSEMNVSTLELGDSALYLCASSSGVNQPQHFGDGTRLSIL.

The CDR3 region has the DNA TGTGCCAGCAGTCCTCGACTGATAGAGGGCTACACCTTC. Residues: CASSPRLIEGYTF. The chain links TRBV2 to TRBJ1-2; D is undetermined. The germline CDR1 and CDR2 sequences are SNHLY and FYNNEI. Between the trimmed V and J ends, which lost 5 bases and 8 bases, there was a span of 15 bases. The CDR3 loop spans 13 amino acids. Supplemented by reference TRBV2 and TRBJ1-2, the full variable domain reads EPEVTQTPSHQVTQMGQEVILRCVPISNHLYFYWYRQILGQKVEFLVSFYNNEISEKSEIFDDQFSVERPDGSNFTLKIRSTKLEDSAMYFCASSPRLIEGYTFGSGTRLTVV.

This clone appeared many times. The V gene is TRBV6-5, the J gene TRBJ2-2, with 11 nucleotides matching TRBD2. Trimming cost V 4 bases and J 5 bases; bases outside gene matches: 3. Germline CDR1 and CDR2: MNHEY and SVGAGI. The CDR3 is 15 residues long. CDR3 in DNA: TGTGCCAGCAGTTCCCTAGCGGGAGGTACCGGGGAGCTGTTTTTT. Protein sequence: CASSSLAGGTGELFF.

The CDR3 DNA is TGTGCCAGCAGCCAAGATCTTGCGGCGGTGGGGGGACGCGAGCAGTTCTTC. Its protein is CASSQDLAAVGGREQFF. The genes are TRBV4-2 and TRBJ2-1; D perhaps matches TRBD2 (6 bases). CDR3 length equals 17 residues. Germline V gives CDR1 LGHNA, CDR2 YNFKEQ. Trimming took 0 bases from V and 10 from J, leaving 22 bases between them.

On this clone: The same CDR3 can be traced to other DNA sequences in this sample. J is TRBJ2-1 and V is TRBV5-1, with a tentative D call TRBD2 (6 bases). The ends were cut back, 5 bases at V and 1 base at J, with 10 bases in the middle. The CDR3 length is 14 residues. Germline CDR1 and CDR2: SGHRS and YFSETQ. The CDR3 here is CASSSGGSYNEQFF. CDR3 DNA: TGCGCCAGCAGTAGCGGAGGGTCCTACAATGAGCAGTTCTTC.

The gene calls are TRBV6-5 and TRBJ2-1, with a tentative D call TRBD1 (5 bases). CDR1 MNHEY and CDR2 SVGAGI come from the germline V gene. V was pared by 7 bases and J by 3 bases, with 10 bases between. The CDR3 totals 13 residues. The CDR3 DNA is TGTGCCAGCACCAGGGCGGACTACAATGAGCAGTTCTTC. This sequence encodes CASTRADYNEQFF.

The chain couples TRBV5-1 to TRBJ2-7, with D maybe TRBD1 (8 bases). The CDR3 sequence is 18 residues long. Germline V lookup: CDR1 SGHRS, CDR2 YFSETQ. The germline V and J ends were trimmed by 4 bases and 6 bases, with 29 bases remaining between them. CDR3 DNA: TGCGCCAGCAGCCCCGGGGGGACAGGTCCAGTGTTCTCTTCCGAGCAGTACTTC. Translating it yields CASSPGGTGPVFSSEQYF.

This clone was recorded at least ten times. This chain uses TRBV29-1 with TRBJ2-2; D is perhaps TRBD1 or TRBD2 (5 bases each). In germline, CDR1 is SQVTM, CDR2 ANQGSEA. The CDR3 contains 14 residues. The CDR3 loop is CSGIKGTYTGELFF. The CDR3 DNA reads TGCAGTGGAATTAAGGGGACGTACACCGGGGAGCTGTTTTTT.

This chain connects TRBV4-1 to TRBJ2-1, with D unclear. This CDR3 spans 14 amino acids. Looked up from germline, CDR1 is MGHRA and CDR2 is YSYEKL. V lost 10 bases and J 0 bases, leaving 13 bases between the germline ends. The CDR3 reads CATKTVSSYNEQFF. CDR3 sequence (DNA): TGCGCCACTAAGACCGTTAGCTCCTACAATGAGCAGTTCTTC.

The gene calls are TRBV7-7 and TRBJ1-5; D not resolved. Germline V gives CDR1 SSHAT, CDR2 FNYEAQ (reference sequence). This CDR3 comprises 13 residues. Deletions cut 1 base from V and 5 bases from J, with 6 bases between. The CDR3 here is CASSLGADQPQHF. DNA of the CDR3: TGTGCCAGCAGCTTAGGGGCAGATCAGCCCCAGCATTTT.

The CDR3 sequence: CASSSQGSRYEQYF. The CDR3 DNA sequence: TGTGCCAGCAGCTCACAGGGGAGTAGGTACGAGCAGTACTTC. J is TRBJ2-7 and V is TRBV5-6, with 7 bases matching TRBD1. The V gene's germline CDR1 is SGHDT and CDR2 YYEEEE. The CDR3 contains 14 residues. Trimming removed 3 bases from V and 4 bases from J; junction bases left unmatched: 7.

The chain carries TRBV27 and TRBJ1-1; no definite D call. This CDR3 is 13 amino acids long. The germline V and J ends were trimmed by 3 bases and 11 bases, with 16 bases remaining between them. CDR1 and CDR2 (germline): MNHEY, SMNVEV (reference sequence). The DNA for the CDR3 is TGTGCCAGCAGTTTCTCGGAGATGGGTGACGCTTTCTTT. It yields the protein CASSFSEMGDAFF.

The CDR3 here is CASSQTSGPSYEQYF. CDR3 in DNA: TGTGCCAGCAGCCAGACTAGCGGGCCGTCCTACGAGCAGTACTTC. The V call is TRBV6-6, the J call TRBJ2-7; TRBD2 matches at 10 bases. Germline loops: CDR1 MNHNY, CDR2 SVGAGI (reference sequence). The CDR3 loop spans 15 amino acids. V was pared by 6 bases and J by 1 base, with 6 bases of the junction left unmatched.

The genes are TRBV7-7 and TRBJ2-3; 7 nucleotides line up with TRBD2. CDR3 length equals 15 residues. The V and J ends lost 11 bases and 3 bases, in that order; junction bases with no gene match: 14. The germline gives CDR1 SSHAT, CDR2 FNYEAQ (reference sequence). The CDR3 reads CAGKNSGGLTDTQYF. The CDR3 DNA reads as TGTGCCGGTAAAAACTCGGGGGGTTTGACAGATACGCAGTATTTT.

The V gene is TRBV14, the J gene TRBJ1-1; 7 bases agree with TRBD1. With V trimmed by 4 bases and J by 7 bases, 15 bases remained unmatched. This CDR3 is built from 16 residues. Germline V gene lookup returns CDR1 SGHDN and CDR2 FVKESK. The CDR3 sequence: CASSPRQGRGTIEAFF. In DNA, the CDR3 is TGTGCCAGCAGCCCGCGACAGGGTCGAGGTACGATTGAAGCTTTCTTT.